This TCR beta chain emerged from a study of cytomegalovirus exposure and HLA in healthy donors. Study-level background: Drawn from HLA-typed donors, 80 million to 100 million unique TCRs were held in an early data release. Regarding the study as a whole: Later, TCR association rates were found to vary by HLA locus, highest for DRB1 and lowest for HLA-C. Researchers reported that three CMV-associated chains were confirmed in vitro as CMV antigen-specific.

PCR primers comprised 60 Vbeta and 13 Jbeta primers. Assay: immunoSEQ multiplex PCR; the TCRdb copy retains only in-frame clones and omits some. The sample carries 60,000 to 70,000 clones, around 70% recorded once. In regard to this clone: Its antigen is unidentified.

The CDR3 covers 15 residues. The ends lost 0 bases at V and 1 base at J; junction bases unmatched: 3. CDR1 and CDR2 from the germline V gene are SGHDT and YYEEEE. The specimen was PBMCs. The TCR originated in a woman younger than 45 in good health and CMV-seronegative. The rearrangement uses TRBV5-6 and TRBJ2-5; 7 bases map to TRBD2. CDR3 amino acids: CASSLGLAAQETQYF. CDR3 coding DNA: TGTGCCAGCAGCTTGGGACTAGCAGCCCAAGAGACCCAGTACTTC.